Listed below are T cell receptor beta chains from one sample, sequenced in a study of metastatic and nonmetastatic thyroid tumors. TCRdb re-clonotyped the PCR reads through MiXCR. The sample carries just over 20,000 clones, roughly an eighth recorded once. Sequenced material: blood. The source of these receptors is a female donor with papillary thyroid cancer or a benign thyroid nodule (not recorded which). Some clones in this sample may be carry-over from other donors' samples. Each CDR3 is given with its conserved first and last residue. Fields, in order: D gene, J gene, V gene, clone size, CDR3 DNA, CDR3 protein. The D gene is left open where the match is weak. Not every row has a clone size; where given, it reads once, few, many or a size class.

>TRBD1|TRBJ1-6|TRBV5-6|many
TGTGCCAGCAGCTCGGGGGACAGATTAAATTCACCCCTCCACTTT
CASSSGDRLNSPLHF
>.|TRBJ1-2|TRBV11-2|.
TGTGCCAGCAGCCCCAATGGGAACTATGGCTACACCTTC
CASSPNGNYGYTF
>TRBD2|TRBJ2-7|TRBV15|many
TGTGCCACCAGCAGAGCCCGGTCGGGGGGGCAGTACTTC
CATSRARSGGQYF
>.|TRBJ1-5|TRBV6-2/TRBV6-3|many
TGTGCCACCCAGGATTCGGGGCAGCCCCAGCATTTT
CATQDSGQPQHF
>TRBD1|TRBJ1-2|TRBV7-2|many
TGTGCCAGCAGCTCTGGACAGGCCAAGACCCCATATGGCTACACCTTC
CASSSGQAKTPYGYTF
>.|TRBJ2-3|TRBV27|many
TGTGCCAGCAGTTCCGGGACTTCGATCACAGATACGCAGTATTTT
CASSSGTSITDTQYF
>TRBD1|TRBJ2-1|TRBV7-8|few
TGTGCCAGCAGCTTAGCCGTGGACAGGGATGGTGAGCAGTTCTTC
CASSLAVDRDGEQFF
>.|TRBJ1-2|TRBV12-3/TRBV12-4|medium-sized
TGTGCCAGCAGCCCCAGGGAGCGGTATGGCTACACCTTC
CASSPRERYGYTF
>.|TRBJ1-2|TRBV28|.
TGTGCCAGCAGTCCTTGGATCTATGGCAACACCTTC
CASSPWIYGNTF
>.|TRBJ1-2|TRBV7-3|many
TGTGCCAGCAGCCCCGGGACGCTGGGAGGCTACACCTTC
CASSPGTLGGYTF
>.|TRBJ2-2|TRBV12-3/TRBV12-4|medium-sized
TGTGCCAGCAGTTTAAGTGAGGGCGGGGAGCTGTTTTTT
CASSLSEGGELFF
>.|TRBJ1-2|TRBV9|many
TGTGCCAGCAGCGTAGAATTCGCGCCCGGTGGCTACACCTTC
CASSVEFAPGGYTF
>TRBD1|TRBJ2-1|TRBV6-1|.
TGTGTCAGCAGCAGACAGGGGGATAGCTCCAACAATGAGCAGTTCTTC
CVSSRQGDSSNNEQFF
>.|TRBJ2-7|TRBV12-3/TRBV12-4|medium-sized
TGTGCCAGCAGTTTAGCGGGACCCTACGAGCAGTACTTC
CASSLAGPYEQYF
>.|TRBJ2-7|TRBV27|medium-sized
TGTGCCAGCGGTAAAGCCCGACTAGACGGCTCCTACGAGCAGTACTTC
CASGKARLDGSYEQYF
>TRBD2|TRBJ2-1|TRBV5-1|many
TGCGCCAGCAGCCGGGGACTAGCGGCCTACAATGAGCAGTTCTTC
CASSRGLAAYNEQFF
>TRBD1|TRBJ1-5|TRBV6-1|many
TGTGCCAGCAGTTCACAGGGGATAGGTCAGCCCCAGCATTTT
CASSSQGIGQPQHF
>TRBD1|TRBJ1-1|TRBV12-3/TRBV12-4|many
TGTGCCAGCACTTTACAGGGGGGTCACACTGAAGCTTTCTTT
CASTLQGGHTEAFF
>.|TRBJ2-6|TRBV6-1|few
TGTGCCAGCAGTGAAAGTGTAAGCTCTGGGGCCAACGTCCTGACTTTC
CASSESVSSGANVLTF
>TRBD2|TRBJ2-1|TRBV12-3/TRBV12-4|.
TGTGCCAGCAGTTTCGCGTTACTAGCGGGGAGCGAGCATTTCTTC
CASSFALLAGSEHFF
>.|TRBJ1-6|TRBV12-5|many
TGTGCTAGTGGTTTGAGACCGGGGAGCTCCTATAATTCACCCCTCCACTTT
CASGLRPGSSYNSPLHF
>.|TRBJ1-2|TRBV12-3/TRBV12-4|few
TGTGTCAGCAGTTTTCGAAGGGGAATAGGTGGCTACACCTTC
CVSSFRRGIGGYTF
>.|TRBJ2-7|TRBV7-8|many
TGTGCCAGCAGCCGACGGGGTCGACTTTACGAGCAGTACTTC
CASSRRGRLYEQYF
>.|TRBJ2-2|TRBV9|many
TGTGCCAGCAGCCCGCGGACAAGTACGAACACCGGGGAGCTGTTTTTT
CASSPRTSTNTGELFF
>.|TRBJ1-4|TRBV12-3/TRBV12-4|many
TGTGCCAGCAGTGTGTCTCTTGAAGGGGGGGGCCTGTTTTTT
CASSVSLEGGGLFF
>.|TRBJ1-2|TRBV9|many
TGTGCCAGCAGCGTAGGATTAGAGGACGCTAACTATGGCTACACCTTC
CASSVGLEDANYGYTF
>.|TRBJ1-4|TRBV6-1|many
TGTGCCAGCAGTCACGTTAATGAAAAACTGTTTTTT
CASSHVNEKLFF
>TRBD2|TRBJ2-7|TRBV20-1|.
TGCAGTGCTACATCCGGGACTAGCGAAACCTACGAGCAGTACTTC
CSATSGTSETYEQYF
>TRBD1|TRBJ1-6|TRBV28|many
TGTGCCAGCAGTTCGACAGGGACCAATTCACCCCTCCACTTT
CASSSTGTNSPLHF
>TRBD1|TRBJ1-6|TRBV28|medium-sized
TGTGCCAGCAGTTTTCCCCCGACAGGGAGGAATTCACCCCTCCACTTT
CASSFPPTGRNSPLHF
>.|TRBJ1-2|TRBV18|many
TGTGCCAGCTCAGATCAGGGCAGGTCTAACTATGGCTACACCTTC
CASSDQGRSNYGYTF
>.|TRBJ1-1|TRBV7-2|many
TGTGCCAGCAGCCCCCAGAGGGGTTTGGAGCCTGAAGCTTTCTTT
CASSPQRGLEPEAFF
>TRBD2|TRBJ2-3|TRBV19|many
TGTGCCAGTAGTACATCCAGGGAGGGGAGGGGAAATACGCAGTATTTT
CASSTSREGRGNTQYF
>.|TRBJ2-3|TRBV15|.
TGTGCCACCAGCAGGGGGTCAGATACGCAGTATTTT
CATSRGSDTQYF
>TRBD1|TRBJ1-2|TRBV28|medium-sized
TGTGCCAGCAGTTCCCGGGACAGGAGCTTGTACTATGGCTACACCTTC
CASSSRDRSLYYGYTF
>.|TRBJ2-7|TRBV5-6|many
TGTGCCAGCAGCTTGGGGGAGCCCTACGAGCAGTACTTC
CASSLGEPYEQYF
>.|TRBJ2-7|TRBV7-2|.
TGTGCCAGCACTCGGGCCTACGAGCAGTACTTC
CASTRAYEQYF
>.|TRBJ1-2|TRBV2|.
TGTGCCAGCAGTTGGGGGGAAACTGGCTACACCTTC
CASSWGETGYTF
>.|TRBJ2-7|TRBV15|medium-sized
TGTGCCACCAGCGGGGGGATGGAAAGTACGTACGAGCAGTACTTC
CATSGGMESTYEQYF
>.|TRBJ1-6|TRBV12-3/TRBV12-4|.
TGTGCCAGCAGTTTGGGCAGCCCTACCGTAAATTCAGCCATCCACTTT
CASSLGSPTVNSAIHF
>.|TRBJ2-4|TRBV5-6|.
TGTGCCAACTCGGCCAGGTCGTTAGCCAAAAACATTCAGTACTTC
CANSARSLAKNIQYF
>TRBD1|TRBJ1-3|TRBV11-2|many
TGTGCCAGCAGCGGGACAGGGGGATATGGAAACACCATATATTTT
CASSGTGGYGNTIYF
>.|TRBJ1-3|TRBV9|many
TGTGCCAGCAGCCCCCATATACAGGGACAAAGAAACACCATATATTTT
CASSPHIQGQRNTIYF
>.|TRBJ2-1|TRBV20-1|many
TGCAGTGCTAGAGGAAATCTCCGGGGTGAGCAGTTCTTC
CSARGNLRGEQFF
>.|TRBJ1-1|TRBV20-1|many
TGCAGTGCTAGGGATGGGACCACGAACACTGAAGCTTTCTTT
CSARDGTTNTEAFF